Sequencing of this T cell receptor (beta chain) was carried out in a study of blood T cell repertoires in COVID-19. Whole-study context: Sample material is recorded as cDNA or gDNA derived from T cells, B-cell-depleted T cells, or PBMCs.

As processed by the authors: Estimates of nucleated cell counts were drawn from the amplification of reference gene primers. Generated by immunoSEQ multiplex PCR, the TCRdb table keeps only in-frame clones and is missing some. The DNA gave D and trimming, while V, J and clone size come from that table. The sample carries about 300,000 clones, 88% recorded once. Germline V gene data show CDR1 as MGHRA and CDR2 as YSYEKL. There are 14 residues in the CDR3. The germline V and J ends were trimmed by 8 bases and 0 bases, with 12 bases remaining between them. The rearrangement links TRBV4-1 to TRBJ2-3, with D possibly being TRBD2 (6 bases). The sample taken for sequencing was peripheral blood. The TCR comes from a woman in her thirties who had recovered from COVID-19. The CDR3, as DNA: TGCGCCAGCCAACGGGGACTCAGCACAGATACGCAGTATTTT. Encoded protein: CASQRGLSTDTQYF.